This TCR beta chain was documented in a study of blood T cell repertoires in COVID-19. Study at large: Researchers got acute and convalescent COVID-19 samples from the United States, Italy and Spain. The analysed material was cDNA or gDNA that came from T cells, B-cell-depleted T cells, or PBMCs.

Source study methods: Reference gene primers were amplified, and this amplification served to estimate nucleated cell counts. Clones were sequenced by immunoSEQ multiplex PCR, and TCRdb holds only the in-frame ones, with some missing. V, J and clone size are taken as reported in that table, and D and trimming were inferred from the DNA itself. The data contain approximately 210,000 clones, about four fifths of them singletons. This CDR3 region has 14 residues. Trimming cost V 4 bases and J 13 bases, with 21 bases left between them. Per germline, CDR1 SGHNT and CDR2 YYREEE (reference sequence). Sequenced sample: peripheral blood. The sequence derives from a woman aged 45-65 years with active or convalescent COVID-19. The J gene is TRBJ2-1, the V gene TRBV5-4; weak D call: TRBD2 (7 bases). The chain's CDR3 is CASSGGGSHTPQFF. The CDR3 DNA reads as TGTGCCAGCAGCGGGGGGGGCTCACACACCCCACAGTTCTTC.